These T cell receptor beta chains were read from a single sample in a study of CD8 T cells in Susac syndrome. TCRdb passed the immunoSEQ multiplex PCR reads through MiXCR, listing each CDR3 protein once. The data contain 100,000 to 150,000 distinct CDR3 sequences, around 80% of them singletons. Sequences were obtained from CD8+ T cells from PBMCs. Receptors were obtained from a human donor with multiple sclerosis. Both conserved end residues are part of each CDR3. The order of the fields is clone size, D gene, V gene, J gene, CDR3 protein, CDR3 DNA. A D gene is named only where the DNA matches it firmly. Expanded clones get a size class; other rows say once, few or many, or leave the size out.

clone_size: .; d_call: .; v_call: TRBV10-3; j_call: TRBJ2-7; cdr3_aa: CAISEPPTPYEQYF; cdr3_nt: TGTGCCATCAGTGAGCCTCCGACACCGTACGAGCAGTACTTC
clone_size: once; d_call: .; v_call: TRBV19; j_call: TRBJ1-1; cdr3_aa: CASGNWGNTEAFF; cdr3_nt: TGTGCCAGTGGGAATTGGGGGAACACTGAAGCTTTCTTT
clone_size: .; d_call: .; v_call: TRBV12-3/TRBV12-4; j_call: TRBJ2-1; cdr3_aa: CASSLMSEQFF; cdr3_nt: TGTGCCAGCAGTTTAATGAGTGAGCAGTTCTTC
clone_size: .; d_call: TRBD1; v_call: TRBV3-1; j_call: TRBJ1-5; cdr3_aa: CASSPQTGGGNQPQHF; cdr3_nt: TGTGCCAGCAGCCCGCAGACAGGGGGCGGCAATCAGCCCCAGCATTTT
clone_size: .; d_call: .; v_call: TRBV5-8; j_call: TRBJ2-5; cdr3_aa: CASSLSYGQETQYF; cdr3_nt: TGTGCCAGCAGCTTGTCGTACGGCCAAGAGACCCAGTACTTC
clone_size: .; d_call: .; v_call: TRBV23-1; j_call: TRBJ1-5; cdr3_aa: CASSQSGGGHNQPQHF; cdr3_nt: TGCGCCAGCAGTCAATCGGGCGGGGGGCACAATCAGCCCCAGCATTTT
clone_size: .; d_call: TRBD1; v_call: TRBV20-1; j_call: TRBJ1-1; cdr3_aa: CSARDRGAGTEAFF; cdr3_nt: TGCAGTGCTAGGGACAGGGGGGCAGGTACTGAAGCTTTCTTT
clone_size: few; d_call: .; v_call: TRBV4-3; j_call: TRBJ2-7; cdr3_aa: CASSQAGAGTYEQYF; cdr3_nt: TGCGCCAGCAGCCAAGCCGGGGCAGGTACCTACGAGCAGTACTTC
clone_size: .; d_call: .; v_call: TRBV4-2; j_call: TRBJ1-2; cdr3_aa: CASSQESTGGANYGYTF; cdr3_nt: TGTGCCAGCAGCCAAGAATCGACTGGGGGCGCTAACTATGGCTACACCTTC
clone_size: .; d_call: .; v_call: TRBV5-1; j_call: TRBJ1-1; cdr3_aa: CASSYGSPNEAFF; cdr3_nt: TGCGCCAGCAGCTACGGAAGTCCCAACGAGGCTTTCTTT
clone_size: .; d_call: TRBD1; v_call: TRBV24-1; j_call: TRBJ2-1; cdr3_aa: CATSDSRHDRGRPYEQFF; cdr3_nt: TGTGCCACCAGTGATTCACGACATGACAGGGGGCGCCCCTATGAGCAGTTCTTC
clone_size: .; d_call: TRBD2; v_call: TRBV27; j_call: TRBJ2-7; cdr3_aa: CASSPLHGTSGAGQYF; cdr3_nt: TGTGCCAGCAGTCCTTTACACGGGACTAGCGGGGCCGGGCAGTACTTC
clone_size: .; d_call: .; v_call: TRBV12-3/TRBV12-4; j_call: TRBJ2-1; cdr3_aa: CASSPTRRQFF; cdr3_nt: TGTGCCAGCAGTCCGACACGACGGCAGTTCTTC
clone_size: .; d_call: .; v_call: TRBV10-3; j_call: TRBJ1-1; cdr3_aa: CAISEGRGRNTEAFF; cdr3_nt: TGTGCCATCAGTGAGGGGCGGGGGCGGAACACTGAAGCTTTCTTT
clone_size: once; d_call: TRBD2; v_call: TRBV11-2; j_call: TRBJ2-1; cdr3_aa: CASSPRPSGLYNEQFF; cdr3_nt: TGTGCCAGCAGCCCCAGACCTAGCGGTCTATACAATGAGCAGTTCTTC
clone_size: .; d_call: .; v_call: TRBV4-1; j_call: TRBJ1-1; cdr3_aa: CASSQGYVSEAFF; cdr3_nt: TGCGCCAGCAGCCAAGGTTACGTATCTGAAGCTTTCTTT
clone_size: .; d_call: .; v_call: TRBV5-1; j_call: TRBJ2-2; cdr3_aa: CASSLASGAGELFF; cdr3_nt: TGCGCCAGCAGCTTGGCCTCTGGGGCCGGGGAGCTGTTTTTT
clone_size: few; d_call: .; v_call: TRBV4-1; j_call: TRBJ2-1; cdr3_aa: CASSQALLDGYNEQFF; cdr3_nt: TGCGCCAGCAGCCAAGCTCTTTTGGACGGCTACAATGAGCAGTTCTTC
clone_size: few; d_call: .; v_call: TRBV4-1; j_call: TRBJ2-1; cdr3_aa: CASSPRGANEQFF; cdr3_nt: TGCGCCAGCAGCCCCCGTGGGGCGAATGAGCAGTTCTTC
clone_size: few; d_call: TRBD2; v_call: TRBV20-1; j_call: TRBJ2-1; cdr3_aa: CSASDNREVTYNEQFF; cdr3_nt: TGCAGTGCTAGTGATAATCGGGAGGTCACGTACAATGAGCAGTTCTTC
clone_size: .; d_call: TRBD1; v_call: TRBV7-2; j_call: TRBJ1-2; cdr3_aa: CASSLETGRNYGYTF; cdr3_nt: TGTGCCAGCAGCTTGGAGACAGGGCGGAACTATGGCTACACCTTC
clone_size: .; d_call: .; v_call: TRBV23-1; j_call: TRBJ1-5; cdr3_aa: CANPRAENQPQHF; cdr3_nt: TGCGCCAACCCCCGGGCGGAAAATCAGCCCCAGCATTTT
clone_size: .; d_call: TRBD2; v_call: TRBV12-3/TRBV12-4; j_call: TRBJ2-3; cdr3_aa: CASSFRAGLAGASTDTQYF; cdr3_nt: TGTGCCAGCAGTTTTCGGGCGGGGCTAGCGGGGGCTAGCACAGATACGCAGTATTTT
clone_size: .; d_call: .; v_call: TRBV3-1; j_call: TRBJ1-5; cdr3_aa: CASSQGKGRGPYSNQPQHF; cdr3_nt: TGTGCCAGCAGCCAAGGCAAAGGCAGGGGACCCTATAGCAATCAGCCCCAGCATTTT
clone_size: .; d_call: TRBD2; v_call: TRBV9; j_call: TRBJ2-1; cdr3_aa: CASSVDDSGGTNNEQFF; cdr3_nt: TGTGCCAGCAGCGTTGATGATAGCGGGGGGACGAACAATGAGCAGTTCTTC
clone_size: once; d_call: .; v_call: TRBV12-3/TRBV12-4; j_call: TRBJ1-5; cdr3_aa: CASSLVAGNQPQHF; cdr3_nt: TGTGCCAGCAGTTTAGTGGCAGGGAATCAGCCCCAGCATTTT
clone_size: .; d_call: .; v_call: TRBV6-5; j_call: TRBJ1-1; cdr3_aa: CASSYREGMNTEAFF; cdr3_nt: TGTGCCAGCAGTTACAGGGAGGGTATGAACACTGAAGCTTTCTTT
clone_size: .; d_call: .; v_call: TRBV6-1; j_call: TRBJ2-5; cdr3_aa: CASRQGTLETQYF; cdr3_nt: TGTGCCAGCAGACAGGGTACTTTGGAGACCCAGTACTTC
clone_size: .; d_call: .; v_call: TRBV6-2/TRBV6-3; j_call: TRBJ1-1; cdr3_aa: CASSYGGYEAFF; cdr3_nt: TGTGCCAGCAGTTATGGAGGATATGAAGCTTTCTTT
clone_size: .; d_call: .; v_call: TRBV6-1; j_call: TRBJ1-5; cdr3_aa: CASRSGVQDNQPQHF; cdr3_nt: TGTGCCAGCAGATCGGGGGTTCAGGACAATCAGCCCCAGCATTTT
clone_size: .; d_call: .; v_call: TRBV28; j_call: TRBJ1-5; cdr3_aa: CASSLTSNQPQHF; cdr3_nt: TGTGCCAGCAGTTTAACGAGCAATCAGCCCCAGCATTTT
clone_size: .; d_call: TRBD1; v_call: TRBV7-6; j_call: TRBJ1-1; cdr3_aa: CASSALDRGSSLWEAFF; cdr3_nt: TGTGCCAGCAGCGCCTTGGACAGGGGAAGTTCCCTGTGGGAAGCTTTCTTT
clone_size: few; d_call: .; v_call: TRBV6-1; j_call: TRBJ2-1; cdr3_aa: CASGDTMYNEQFF; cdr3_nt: TGTGCCAGCGGGGATACGATGTACAATGAGCAGTTCTTC
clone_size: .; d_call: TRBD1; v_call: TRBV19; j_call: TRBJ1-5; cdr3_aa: CASSIEDRSNQPQHF; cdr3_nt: TGTGCCAGTAGTATAGAGGACAGGTCTAATCAGCCCCAGCATTTT
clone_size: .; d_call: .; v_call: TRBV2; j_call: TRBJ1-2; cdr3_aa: CASSPGGLGYGYTF; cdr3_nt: TGTGCCAGCAGTCCGGGAGGCCTGGGCTATGGCTACACCTTC
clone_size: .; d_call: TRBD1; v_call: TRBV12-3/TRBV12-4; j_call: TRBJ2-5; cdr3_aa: CASSGGTGIVQETQYF; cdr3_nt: TGTGCCAGCAGCGGGGGGACAGGGATTGTCCAAGAGACCCAGTACTTC
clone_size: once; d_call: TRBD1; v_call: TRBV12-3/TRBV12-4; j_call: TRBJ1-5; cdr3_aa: CASSWTGGRNQPQHF; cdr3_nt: TGTGCCAGCAGCTGGACAGGGGGAAGAAATCAGCCCCAGCATTTT
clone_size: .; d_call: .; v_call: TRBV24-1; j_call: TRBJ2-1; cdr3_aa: CATSGERAEQFF; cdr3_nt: TGTGCCACCAGTGGTGAGAGAGCCGAGCAGTTCTTC
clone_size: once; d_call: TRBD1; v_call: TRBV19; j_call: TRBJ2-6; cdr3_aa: CASSIGWDRAGANVLTF; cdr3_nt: TGTGCCAGTAGTATAGGATGGGACAGGGCTGGGGCCAACGTCCTGACTTTC
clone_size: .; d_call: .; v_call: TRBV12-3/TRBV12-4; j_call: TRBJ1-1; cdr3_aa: CASSSGAQNTEAFF; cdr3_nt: TGTGCCAGCAGTTCGGGGGCACAGAACACTGAAGCTTTCTTT
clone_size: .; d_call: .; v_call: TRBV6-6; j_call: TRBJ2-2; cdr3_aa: CASAPLGAQGTGELFF; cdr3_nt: TGTGCCAGCGCCCCGCTGGGGGCTCAGGGCACCGGGGAGCTGTTTTTT
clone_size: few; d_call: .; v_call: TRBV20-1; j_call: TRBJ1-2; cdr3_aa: CSAPGGYTF; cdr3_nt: TGCAGTGCTCCCGGAGGCTACACCTTC
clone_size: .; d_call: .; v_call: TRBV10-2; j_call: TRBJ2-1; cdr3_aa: CASATGLSYNEQFF; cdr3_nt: TGCGCCAGCGCTACAGGGCTCTCCTACAATGAGCAGTTCTTC
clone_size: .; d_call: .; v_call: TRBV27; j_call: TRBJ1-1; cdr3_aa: CASSLSGTYTEAFF; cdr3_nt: TGTGCCAGCAGTTTATCAGGGACATACACTGAAGCTTTCTTT
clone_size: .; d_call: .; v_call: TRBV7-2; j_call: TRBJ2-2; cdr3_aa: CASSWGTGELFF; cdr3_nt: TGTGCCAGCAGTTGGGGGACCGGGGAGCTGTTTTTT